Listed here are 14 T cell receptor beta chains from one sample, sequenced in a study of vaccination and CD4 T cells after COVID-19. Documented treatment: roughly 10-day PBMC culture with coronavirus spike peptide pools or control peptides (ViraFEST assay). Cultured CD4+ T cell DNA underwent sequencing with the Oncomine TCR Beta short-read assay. TCRdb called the PCR reads again in MiXCR, with one record for every CDR3 protein. The sample consists of roughly 24,000 distinct CDR3 sequences, approximately 50% of them appearing once. Their recognized antigens are unknown. Sequencing was performed on CD4+ T cells from blood, cultured in vitro. The source of these receptors is a human donor who had recovered from COVID-19.

The chain links TRBV15 to TRBJ2-5; the D gene is possibly TRBD1 (5 bases). Germline V gene lookup returns CDR1 LNHNV and CDR2 YYDKDF (reference sequence). With 5 bases removed from V and 3 bases from J, the gap between germline ends came to 19 bases. The CDR3 contains 16 residues. The CDR3 DNA reads as TGTGCCACCAGCTCACTGATCTGGGGCACCGAAGAGACCCAGTACTTC. Translation gives CATSSLIWGTEETQYF.

The chain links TRBV7-2 to TRBJ1-6, with no clear D. CDR1 and CDR2 from the germline V gene are SGHTA and FQGNSA. This CDR3 contains 12 residues. V was cut by 3 bases and J by 8 bases, with 5 bases left in between. Written as DNA, the CDR3 is TGTGCCAGCAGCTTGGGGTATTCACCCCTCCACTTT. It is translated as CASSLGYSPLHF.

This clonotype has only a few counts. DNA for the CDR3: TGTGCCAGCAGTCCACTAGCTCAGGTTCGCCTCGAGCAGTACTTC. This translates into CASSPLAQVRLEQYF. This rearrangement joins TRBV6-2 or TRBV6-3 to TRBJ2-7; a possible D gene is TRBD2 (6 bases). The germline V gene encodes CDR1 MNHEY and CDR2 SVGEGT. This CDR3 is 15 amino acids long. With 5 bases removed from V and 6 bases from J, the gap between germline ends came to 20 bases.

The CDR3 sequence is CASSLGGTSGIYEQYF. The CDR3 DNA reads TGTGCCAGCAGCTTGGGGGGGACTAGCGGGATATACGAGCAGTACTTC. The genes are TRBV7-6 and TRBJ2-7; TRBD2 matches 13 bases. The germline gives CDR1 SGHVS, CDR2 FNYEAQ. With V trimmed by 3 bases and J by 4 bases, 6 bases remained unmatched. This CDR3 comprises 16 residues.

There are a few counts of this clonotype. In nucleotides, the CDR3 is TGTGCCAGCACCCCTGAGGGGTCGGGTGCCCAGCCCCAGCATTTT. As protein: CASTPEGSGAQPQHF. The chain has TRBV28 and TRBJ1-5; D perhaps matches TRBD1 (5 bases). With 7 bases removed from V and 7 bases from J, the gap between germline ends came to 20 bases. This CDR3 spans 15 amino acids. The germline gives CDR1 MDHEN, CDR2 SYDVKM.

The rearrangement uses TRBV6-5 and TRBJ1-2, with D perhaps matching TRBD1 (5 bases). Germline V gives CDR1 MNHEY, CDR2 SVGAGI. V lost 3 bases to trimming and J lost 8 bases, with 16 bases between them. This CDR3 spans 14 amino acids. CDR3 protein: CASSYSGGLGGYTF. DNA for the CDR3: TGTGCCAGCAGTTATTCGGGGGGGTTAGGCGGCTACACCTTC.

DNA for the CDR3: TGTGCCAGCAGCTTAATTGGGTCAAGGTGGTCTCATGAAAAACTGTTTTTT. Translation: CASSLIGSRWSHEKLFF. The rearrangement uses TRBV7-2 and TRBJ1-4; no clear D. The CDR3 consists of 17 residues. Germline V gives CDR1 SGHTA, CDR2 FQGNSA. Trimming removed 2 bases at V and 6 bases at J, with 19 bases between.

The chain uses TRBV20-1 and TRBJ1-1, with TRBD1 identical over 7 bases. V was clipped by 5 bases and J by 6 bases; unmatched bases: 9. The CDR3 length is 13 residues. Germline V CDR1 and CDR2: DFQATT, SNEGSKA (reference sequence). CDR3 DNA sequence: TGCAGTGCTCTACAGGGGCCTAGCGCTGAAGCTTTCTTT. This translates into CSALQGPSAEAFF.

This clonotype appeared a few times. The rearrangement links TRBV6-1 to TRBJ1-2, with 10 bases aligning to TRBD1. V shed 4 bases and J 8 bases; nucleotides not matched to a gene: 10. Looked up from germline, CDR1 is MNHNS and CDR2 is SASEGT. This CDR3 has 15 amino acids. CDR3 nucleotides: TGTGCCAGCAGTGGGCAGACAGGGGGCATACCCGGCTACACCTTC. Protein product: CASSGQTGGIPGYTF.

The V and J genes are TRBV20-1 and TRBJ2-7, with a weak D call TRBD2 (5 bases). This CDR3 comprises 12 residues. The germline V and J ends were trimmed by 7 bases and 0 bases, with 10 bases remaining between them. The germline V gene has CDR1 DFQATT and CDR2 SNEGSKA (reference sequence). CDR3 DNA sequence: TGCAGTGGCCAGCGGATCTCCTACGAGCAGTACTTC. Its protein is CSGQRISYEQYF.

CDR3 in DNA: TGTGCCTGGAGTACAGGACCAAATTCACCCCTCCACTTT. This encodes CAWSTGPNSPLHF. The chain is built from TRBV30 and TRBJ1-6; D may be TRBD1 (5 bases). The CDR3 sequence is 13 residues long. Germline V gene sequence: CDR1 GTSNPN, CDR2 SVGIG (reference sequence). Between the trimmed V and J ends, which lost 2 bases and 7 bases, there was a span of 9 bases. Variable domain in full (rest from reference TRBV30 and TRBJ1-6): SQTIHQWPATLVQPVGSPLSLECTVEGTSNPNLYWYRQAAGRGLQLLFYSVGIGQISSEVPQNLSASRPQDRQFILSSKKLLLSDSGFYLCAWSTGPNSPLHFGNGTRLTVT.

The chain carries TRBV5-8 and TRBJ2-2; weak D call: TRBD2 (6 bases). Trimming shortened V by 0 bases and J by 5 bases, and 8 bases separated the two germline ends. Germline CDR1 reads SGHTS; CDR2 reads YDEGEE. This CDR3 spans 14 amino acids. The CDR3 reads CASSLAGLTGELFF. The CDR3 region has the DNA TGTGCCAGCAGCTTGGCGGGACTGACCGGGGAGCTGTTTTTT.

The chain has TRBV10-3 and TRBJ2-2; the match to TRBD2 covers 9 bases. This CDR3 has 16 residues. J gave up 7 bases and V 6 bases, and 12 bases lay outside the gene matches. CDR1 and CDR2 from the germline V gene are ENHRY and SYGVKD. CDR3 residues: CAIRPELAGVIGELFF. The CDR3 DNA reads TGTGCCATCAGACCCGAGTTAGCGGGAGTAATCGGGGAGCTGTTTTTT.

The chain employs TRBV25-1 and TRBJ2-7; possible D gene TRBD1, 5 bases. CDR1 and CDR2 (germline): MGHDK, SYGVNS. This CDR3 has 15 amino acids. Trimming pared 0 bases from V and 2 bases from J, leaving 11 bases between. The CDR3 DNA is TGTGCCAGCAGTGAATATGGCGGCAGGGCCTACGAGCAGTACTTC. This sequence encodes CASSEYGGRAYEQYF.